The next 31 T cell receptor beta chains were all read from a single sample in a study of T cell repertoires in cytomegalovirus infection. Each CDR3 protein is one row after TCRdb ran MiXCR on the reads. The table shows 630,000 or so distinct CDR3 sequences, with 20% to 30% occurring only once. The sequenced material came from CD8+ T cells from PBMCs. The source of these receptors is a human donor in good health (CMV status not recorded). Some clones in this sample may be carry-over from other donors' samples.

This chain links TRBV25-1 with TRBJ1-1; perhaps TRBD1 as D (5 bases). Between the trimmed V and J ends, which lost 8 bases and 1 base, there was a span of 14 bases. Per the germline V gene, CDR1 is MGHDK and CDR2 is SYGVNS. This CDR3 is built from 14 residues. The CDR3 DNA sequence: TGTGCCAGCGGCCTAGAGGGGCCGAACACTGAAGCTTTCTTT. It codes for CASGLEGPNTEAFF.

This clonotype was counted between two and nine times. The V call is TRBV7-2, the J call TRBJ1-3, with a possible D match to TRBD1 (5 bases). The germline gives CDR1 SGHTA, CDR2 FQGNSA. The CDR3 is 14 residues long. V shed 2 bases and J shed 12 bases, with 17 bases lying between them. CDR3 sequence reads: CASSLFSGLDGIYF. The CDR3 coding sequence is TGTGCCAGCAGCTTATTTTCGGGGCTCGACGGCATATATTTT. Full variable domain (remainder filled in from reference TRBV7-2 and TRBJ1-3): GAGVSQSPSNKVTEKGKDVELRCDPISGHTALYWYRQSLGQGLEFLIYFQGNSAPDKSGLPSDRFSAERTGGSVSTLTIQRTQQEDSAVYLCASSLFSGLDGIYFGEGSWLTVV.

This clonotype was detected only a few times. The gene calls are TRBV27 and TRBJ2-2, with TRBD2 identical over 10 bases. CDR3 length: 15 amino acids. The germline gives CDR1 MNHEY, CDR2 SMNVEV (reference sequence). With 6 bases clipped from V and 5 bases from J, the junction kept 6 bases outside the gene matches. CDR3 sequence: CASRGSGGATGELFF. The CDR3 bases are TGTGCCAGCAGAGGGAGCGGGGGGGCAACCGGGGAGCTGTTTTTT.

There are many counts of this clonotype. The chain is built from TRBV20-1 and TRBJ2-1, with 12 bases fitting TRBD2. After removal of 6 bases from V and 4 bases from J, the junction contained 4 bases not matched to a gene. This CDR3 has 14 amino acids. Germline V gene lookup returns CDR1 DFQATT and CDR2 SNEGSKA (reference sequence). The CDR3 coding sequence is TGCAGTGCGGAGACTAGCGGGGGTTACAATGAGCAGTTCTTC. Translated: CSAETSGGYNEQFF.

This clonotype was observed a few times. The chain links TRBV28 to TRBJ2-7; D gene ambiguous. In germline, CDR1 is MDHEN, CDR2 SYDVKM. V gave up 3 bases and J gave up 0 bases, with 18 bases separating them. The CDR3 runs 17 residues. CDR3 bases: TGTGCCAGCAGTTTTAGAGGTAGCCCTCATGACTCCTACGAGCAGTACGTC. Translating it yields CASSFRGSPHDSYEQYV.

The genes are TRBV7-9 and TRBJ1-4; D is ambiguous. Trimming took off 3 bases at V and 6 bases at J, with 14 bases between the two ends. Per germline, CDR1 SEHNR and CDR2 FQNEAQ (reference sequence). The CDR3 sequence is 15 residues long. CDR3 in DNA: TGTGCCAGCAGCTTCGAGGGAGGCCCCGATGAAAAACTGTTTTTT. As protein: CASSFEGGPDEKLFF.

This clonotype showed up many times. The chain has TRBV6-5 and TRBJ2-6, with 8 bases matching TRBD1. The V gene's germline CDR1 is MNHEY and CDR2 SVGAGI. The CDR3 spans 15 residues. With V trimmed by 0 bases and J by 9 bases, 4 bases remained unmatched. The CDR3: CASSYSTGGVNVLTF. CDR3 sequence (DNA): TGTGCCAGCAGTTACTCAACAGGGGGAGTCAACGTCCTGACTTTC.

The V call is TRBV27, the J call TRBJ2-4; D is undetermined. CDR3 size: 14 residues. V lost 8 bases to trimming and J lost 0 bases, with 11 bases between them. CDR1 and CDR2 (germline): MNHEY, SMNVEV (reference sequence). DNA for the CDR3: TGTGCCAGCGCCTCCCGAGTAGCCAAAAACATTCAGTACTTC. Its translation: CASASRVAKNIQYF.

This clonotype has only a few counts. This chain uses TRBV20-1 with TRBJ2-4; TRBD2 agrees at 7 bases. Trimming took 2 bases from V and 9 from J; bases not matched to a gene: 16. CDR1 is DFQATT and CDR2 is SNEGSKA in the germline V gene (reference sequence). The CDR3 loop spans 16 amino acids. CDR3 protein: CSARSWAGEIEPIQYF. The CDR3 region has the DNA TGCAGTGCTAGATCATGGGCGGGGGAGATCGAACCCATTCAGTACTTC.

The chain carries TRBV5-1 and TRBJ2-1, with unresolved D. The V end lost 4 bases, the J end lost 2 bases, and 19 bases lay between the germline ends. The length of the CDR3 is 17 residues. Germline V gene data show CDR1 as SGHRS and CDR2 as YFSETQ. CDR3 nucleotides: TGCGCCAGCAGCCCAGGTCTTGGGGAATGGACCTACAATGAGCAGTTCTTC. Protein: CASSPGLGEWTYNEQFF.

The chain employs TRBV5-5 and TRBJ2-1; weak D call: TRBD2 (5 bases). Germline CDR1 SGHKS, CDR2 YYEKEE (reference sequence). Trimming removed 0 bases at V and 7 bases at J, with 17 bases between. The CDR3 spans 16 residues. DNA of the CDR3: TGTGCCAGCAGCTTGGTCGGTAGGGAGATCCCAAATGAGCAGTTCTTC. This sequence encodes CASSLVGREIPNEQFF. Using reference TRBV5-5 and TRBJ2-1 for the parts outside the CDR3, the full variable domain is DAGVTQSPTHLIKTRGQQVTLRCSPISGHKSVSWYQQVLGQGPQFIFQYYEKEERGRGNFPDRFSARQFPNYSSELNVNALLLGDSALYLCASSLVGREIPNEQFFGPGTRLTVL.

This clonotype was seen only a few times. J is TRBJ2-5 and V is TRBV13; no clear D. V gave up 5 bases and J gave up 2 bases, with 12 bases separating them. CDR1 and CDR2 from the germline V gene are PRHDT and FYEKMQ (reference sequence). This CDR3 is built from 14 residues. CDR3 sequence reads: CASSRLLEQETQYF. The CDR3 DNA is TGTGCCAGCAGCCGTCTCCTGGAACAAGAGACCCAGTACTTC.

The chain carries TRBV28 and TRBJ2-3; perhaps TRBD1 as D (6 bases). The CDR3 is 16 residues long. Germline V gives CDR1 MDHEN, CDR2 SYDVKM. Trimming stripped 3 bases from V and 6 bases from J, with 19 bases between. This CDR3 is CASSFEVIRGRDTQYF. CDR3 sequence (DNA): TGTGCCAGCAGTTTTGAAGTGATCAGGGGTAGGGATACGCAGTATTTT.

This sequence joins TRBV9 and TRBJ1-2; D remains unclear. The V end lost 0 bases, the J end lost 3 bases, and 6 bases lay between the germline ends. CDR1 is SGDLS and CDR2 is YYNGEE in the germline V gene. This CDR3 region has 13 residues. CDR3 sequence (DNA): TGTGCCAGCAGCGTAGAGGGTGACTATGGCTACACCTTC. Its protein is CASSVEGDYGYTF.

With respect to this clonotype: A read error is possible here, since a much larger clone lies one base away. This chain connects TRBV6-6 to TRBJ1-1, with 7 bases that match TRBD1. The CDR3 has 17 residues. Germline values: CDR1 MNHNY, CDR2 SVGAGI (reference sequence). CDR3 protein: CACSYEGGPLGDTEAFF. Written as DNA, the CDR3 is TGTGCCTGCAGTTACGAAGGGGGCCCGCTGGGGGACACTGAAGCTTTCTTT.

The V gene is TRBV13, the J gene TRBJ2-5, with D hard to call. Trimming removed 6 bases from V and 8 bases from J, with 16 bases in between. CDR3 length equals 13 residues. CDR1 and CDR2 (germline): PRHDT, FYEKMQ (reference sequence). The CDR3 nucleotides are TGTGCCAGCAGTCACGAGATTACAAGAACCCAGTACTTC. Protein product: CASSHEITRTQYF.

This clonotype was seen repeatedly, ten times or more. This sequence joins TRBV12-3 or TRBV12-4 and TRBJ2-1; 11 bases match TRBD2. Unmatched junction bases numbered 8, after V lost 4 bases and J lost 6 bases. The CDR3 is made up of 16 amino acids. CDR3 protein: CASSSTSGGMGNEQFF. As DNA, the CDR3 is TGTGCCAGCAGTTCTACTAGCGGGGGAATGGGCAATGAGCAGTTCTTC.

As regards this clonotype: At one end, the junction sequence differs from germline, possibly due to a read error. V is TRBV15 and J is TRBJ2-7; perhaps TRBD1 as D (6 bases). CDR1 and CDR2 (germline): LNHNV, YYDKDF (reference sequence). This CDR3 contains 14 residues. As DNA, the CDR3 is TGTGCCACCAACAGAGTCGTGGACAGATCCGAGCAGTACTTC. Protein: CATNRVVDRSEQYF.

The CDR3 coding sequence is TGTGCCACCTCGAGGGGGAGCGTCCAGACAGCTTCCATGAACACTGAAGCTTTCTTT. This gives the protein CATSRGSVQTASMNTEAFF. This chain joins TRBV10-3 and TRBJ1-1; possibly TRBD1 for D (6 bases). Germline CDR1 reads ENHRY; CDR2 reads SYGVKD. There are 19 residues in the CDR3. V was shortened by 10 bases and J by 0 bases, with 30 bases between the two germline ends.

As for this clonotype: Germline is not matched at one junction end, which may reflect a read error. The rearrangement uses TRBV4-3 and TRBJ2-2; D unclear. This CDR3 region has 18 residues. Germline V gene lookup returns CDR1 LGHNA and CDR2 YSLEER. This chain's CDR3 is CASNQEYRLSAYTGELFF. Here the CDR3 DNA reads TGCGCCAGCAACCAAGAGTATAGATTGAGTGCTTACACCGGGGAGCTGTTTTTT.

There are many counts of this clonotype. The chain has TRBV7-2 and TRBJ2-1, with no clear D. The CDR3 runs to 12 residues. V was shortened by 1 base and J by 8 bases, with 6 bases between the two germline ends. Germline V gene data show CDR1 as SGHTA and CDR2 as FQGNSA. The CDR3: CASSLGAHEQFF. The CDR3 DNA follows: TGTGCCAGCAGCTTAGGGGCGCATGAGCAGTTCTTC.

The chain carries TRBV29-1 and TRBJ2-4; D perhaps matches TRBD2 (5 bases). The CDR3 is 12 amino acids. Germline loops: CDR1 SQVTM, CDR2 ANQGSEA. In DNA form, the CDR3 reads TGCAGGGTGGAGGTAGCCAAAAACATTCAGTACTTC. As protein: CRVEVAKNIQYF.

As for this clonotype: A junction end diverges from the germline sequence, so it may reflect a read error. The genes are TRBV20-1 and TRBJ1-2, with D perhaps matching TRBD1 (6 bases). CDR1 and CDR2 from the germline V gene are DFQATT and SNEGSKA (reference sequence). This CDR3 has 14 residues. The CDR3 nucleotides are TGCAGTCCAAGGACAGTTTTCGGGGACTATAGCTACACCTTC. Translation gives CSPRTVFGDYSYTF.

In the case of this clonotype: A read error may explain this, as a much larger clone is one base away. This sequence joins TRBV12-3 or TRBV12-4 and TRBJ2-1; the D gene is possibly TRBD2 (7 bases). CDR3 length equals 16 residues. The CDR3 loop reads CASSLGGGARVNDQFF. The CDR3 nucleotides are TGTGCCAGCAGTTTAGGTGGGGGGGCGCGGGTCAATGATCAGTTCTTC.

The V call is TRBV29-1, the J call TRBJ2-6; no definite D call. Germline values: CDR1 SQVTM, CDR2 ANQGSEA. The CDR3 extends over 14 amino acids. With 0 bases removed from V and 2 bases from J, the gap between germline ends came to 5 bases. CDR3 loop: CSVEDPAGANVLTF. Written as DNA, the CDR3 is TGCAGCGTTGAAGATCCAGCTGGGGCCAACGTCCTGACTTTC.

The table lists this clonotype with a few counts. The chain recombines TRBV29-1 with TRBJ1-2; D is perhaps TRBD1 (6 bases). The germline CDR1 and CDR2 sequences are SQVTM and ANQGSEA. Trimming stripped 6 bases from V and 2 bases from J, with 22 bases between. The CDR3 contains 16 residues. The CDR3 here is CSVTHPMGGGNYGYTF. Written as DNA, the CDR3 is TGCAGCGTCACTCACCCGATGGGGGGCGGAAACTATGGCTACACCTTC.

This clonotype appeared many times. This chain connects TRBV29-1 to TRBJ2-2; weak D call: TRBD1 (5 bases). This CDR3 is 16 amino acids long. Trimming shortened V by 0 bases and J by 5 bases, and 16 bases separated the two germline ends. Germline V gene lookup returns CDR1 SQVTM and CDR2 ANQGSEA. The CDR3 loop is CSVEEDRGIVTGELFF. The CDR3 DNA reads as TGCAGCGTTGAAGAGGATAGGGGAATTGTTACCGGGGAGCTGTTTTTT.

This chain joins TRBV20-1 and TRBJ2-7; TRBD1 matches at 8 bases. The V gene's germline CDR1 is DFQATT and CDR2 SNEGSKA (reference sequence). The V segment lost 0 bases and the J segment 4 bases; nucleotides outside the gene matches: 2. The CDR3 contains 13 residues. The CDR3 loop reads CSAREGTGYEQYF. CDR3 bases: TGCAGTGCTAGAGAAGGGACAGGATACGAGCAGTACTTC.

This clonotype appeared a few times. The V and J genes are TRBV3-1 and TRBJ2-3, with D unclear. Trimming took off 0 bases at V and 0 bases at J, with 13 bases between the two ends. The CDR3 spans 17 residues. Germline-derived CDR1 and CDR2 are LGHDT and YNNKEL (reference sequence). The CDR3 loop is CASSQEVAVTSTDTQYF. The CDR3 DNA reads TGTGCCAGCAGCCAAGAAGTTGCGGTTACTAGCACAGATACGCAGTATTTT.

The genes are TRBV2 and TRBJ2-2; tentative D call: TRBD2 (5 bases). This CDR3 spans 13 amino acids. Germline V CDR1 and CDR2: SNHLY, FYNNEI. Trimming left V 10 bases short and J 3 bases short, with 12 bases between. DNA for the CDR3: TGTGCCATCAGGACGGACTACACCGGGGAGCTGTTTTTT. Translation gives CAIRTDYTGELFF.

The chain is built from TRBV28 and TRBJ2-7; TRBD1 matches 9 bases. Germline assignment: CDR1 MDHEN and CDR2 SYDVKM. V lost 3 bases, J lost 5 bases, and 11 bases stayed unmatched. CDR3 length equals 16 residues. The CDR3 bases are TGTGCCAGCAGTTTTTGCCGCCGGGACAGGGTTAACGAGCAGTACGTC. It translates to CASSFCRRDRVNEQYV.